The 24 T cell receptor beta chains listed next were all sequenced from one sample in a study of blood T cell repertoires in COVID-19. The method was immunoSEQ multiplex PCR; TCRdb's version includes in-frame clones alone and lacks a portion of them. The table shows about 49,000 clones, with roughly 80% occurring only once. Sequencing was performed on peripheral blood. The receptor set was obtained from a woman in her sixties or seventies with acute or convalescent COVID-19.

The sample holds a few counts of this clone. The chain links TRBV6-6 to TRBJ1-1; D is uncertain. CDR1 and CDR2 (germline): MNHNY, SVGAGI (reference sequence). There are 14 residues in the CDR3. V dropped 3 bases and J dropped 4 bases, with 12 bases sitting between them. CDR3 DNA: TGTGCCAGCAGTTATGGCGACGCGGGCACTGAAGCTTTCTTT. The encoded protein is CASSYGDAGTEAFF.

This clone was seen only once. The chain combines TRBV5-8 with TRBJ1-5; D might be TRBD1 (6 bases). This CDR3 spans 15 amino acids. V was pared by 2 bases and J by 5 bases, with 14 bases between. From germline, CDR1 is SGHTS and CDR2 YDEGEE. CDR3: CASSLLDRYDQPQHF. CDR3 in DNA: TGTGCCAGCAGCTTACTAGACAGGTATGATCAGCCCCAGCATTTT.

V and J are TRBV7-2 and TRBJ2-5; weak D call: TRBD2 (7 bases). CDR3 length: 13 residues. The germline V gene encodes CDR1 SGHTA and CDR2 FQGNSA. The ends were cut back, 8 bases at V and 5 bases at J, with 15 bases in the middle. CDR3 DNA: TGTGCCAGCGGGAGGGGGGTGGAGGAGACCCAGTACTTC. This sequence encodes CASGRGVEETQYF.

The chain couples TRBV11-2 to TRBJ1-1, with D unclear. This CDR3 spans 13 amino acids. Germline V gene data show CDR1 as SGHAT and CDR2 as FQNNGV. Between the trimmed V and J ends, which lost 1 base and 4 bases, there was a span of 7 bases. In DNA form, the CDR3 reads TGTGCCAGCAGCTTAGCCGGGATCACTGAAGCTTTCTTT. Amino acids: CASSLAGITEAFF.

The chain links TRBV27 to TRBJ2-1; 12 bases match TRBD1. V shed 2 bases and J 9 bases; nucleotides not matched to a gene: 8. The CDR3 is 16 residues long. Germline V lookup: CDR1 MNHEY, CDR2 SMNVEV (reference sequence). CDR3 amino acids: CASSLGTGGAYSEQFF. CDR3 sequence (DNA): TGTGCCAGCAGTTTAGGGACAGGGGGCGCGTATAGTGAGCAGTTCTTC.

The chain employs TRBV2 and TRBJ2-5, with TRBD1 matching 10 bases. The CDR3 has 14 residues. Germline V gives CDR1 SNHLY, CDR2 FYNNEI. With 6 bases clipped from V and 5 bases from J, the junction kept 6 bases outside the gene matches. DNA of the CDR3: TGTGCCAGCAGGCAGGACAGGGGGTATGAGACCCAGTACTTC. It translates to CASRQDRGYETQYF.

This chain uses TRBV5-4 with TRBJ2-1, with 8 bases aligning to TRBD1. V dropped 4 bases and J dropped 4; count of bases not matched to a gene: 4. Germline assignment: CDR1 SGHNT and CDR2 YYREEE (reference sequence). The CDR3 covers 14 residues. In DNA form, the CDR3 reads TGTGCCAGCAGCCGGACAGGGCCATACAATGAGCAGTTCTTC. This gives the protein CASSRTGPYNEQFF.

The V call is TRBV30, the J call TRBJ1-5; TRBD1 aligns across 10 bases. Unmatched junction bases numbered 3, after V lost 3 bases and J lost 4 bases. Germline-derived CDR1 and CDR2 are GTSNPN and SVGIG (reference sequence). CDR3 length: 14 amino acids. The CDR3 region has the DNA TGTGCCTGGAGCGCGGGACAGGGGAATCAGCCCCAGCATTTT. This sequence encodes CAWSAGQGNQPQHF.

CDR3 bases: TGTGCCAGCAGCTTAGCCAGGAGGGGGACAGGGTCTTGGGAGCAGTACTTC. Its protein is CASSLARRGTGSWEQYF. J is TRBJ2-7 and V is TRBV7-8; 9 bases map to TRBD1. Germline CDR1 and CDR2: SGHVS and FQNEAQ. V lost 0 bases and J lost 7; bases outside the gene matches: 13. The length of the CDR3 is 17 residues.

This clone was counted a single time. This chain uses TRBV4-1 with TRBJ1-1; perhaps TRBD1 as D (6 bases). Trimming shortened V by 4 bases and J by 0 bases, and 18 bases separated the two germline ends. The CDR3 is 17 amino acids. Per germline, CDR1 MGHRA and CDR2 YSYEKL. The CDR3 spells CASSPHRARSMNTEAFF. The CDR3 DNA reads TGCGCCAGCAGCCCCCACAGGGCTAGGAGTATGAACACTGAAGCTTTCTTT.

DNA for the CDR3: TGTGCCAGCAGCTTTTATAGCGGGAGGGGTGATGAGCAGTTCTTC. Translated: CASSFYSGRGDEQFF. The V and J genes are TRBV7-3 and TRBJ2-1; 11 nucleotides line up with TRBD2. V lost 3 bases and J lost 8; bases outside the gene matches: 6. Germline-derived CDR1 and CDR2 are SGHTA and FQGTGA. The CDR3 loop spans 15 amino acids.

The chain links TRBV11-2 to TRBJ2-2; 7 bases map to TRBD1. CDR3 length: 14 residues. CDR1 SGHAT and CDR2 FQNNGV come from the germline V gene. J gave up 3 bases and V 8 bases, and 6 bases lay outside the gene matches. CDR3 sequence (DNA): TGTGCCAGCGGCAGGGGGTTCTACACCGGGGAGCTGTTTTTT. Translation gives CASGRGFYTGELFF.

The chain uses TRBV2 and TRBJ1-4; 8 positions match TRBD1. V dropped 5 bases and J dropped 9; count of bases not matched to a gene: 8. The CDR3 extends over 14 amino acids. The V gene's germline CDR1 is SNHLY and CDR2 FYNNEI. The DNA of the CDR3 is TGTGCCAGCAGTTGGGACAGGACGTCACAAAAACTGTTTTTT. This codes for CASSWDRTSQKLFF.

The chain recombines TRBV7-9 with TRBJ1-2; 9 nucleotides agree with TRBD1. Germline V gene data show CDR1 as SEHNR and CDR2 as FQNEAQ (reference sequence). V trimming: 5 bases; J trimming: 6 bases; junction bases outside the gene matches: 10. CDR3 length: 15 amino acids. Here the CDR3 reads CASSPAGQGSNGYTF. The CDR3 coding sequence is TGTGCCAGCAGCCCCGCGGGACAGGGATCAAATGGCTACACCTTC.

J is TRBJ2-5 and V is TRBV7-2; D is unresolved. This CDR3 has 13 amino acids. Trimming took off 3 bases at V and 4 bases at J, with 9 bases between the two ends. Germline V lookup: CDR1 SGHTA, CDR2 FQGNSA. DNA of the CDR3: TGTGCCAGCAGCTTGGTAGTCACAGAGACCCAGTACTTC. This sequence encodes CASSLVVTETQYF.

The CDR3 bases are TGTGCCTGGAGTGTTGGAGGGGATCTCGGCGAGCAGTACTTC. Its translation: CAWSVGGDLGEQYF. The V and J genes are TRBV30 and TRBJ2-7; TRBD2 is a possible D gene (6 bases). The CDR3 extends over 14 amino acids. Germline lookup yields CDR1 GTSNPN and CDR2 SVGIG (reference sequence). V was cut by 0 bases and J by 6 bases, with 15 bases left in between.

This rearrangement joins TRBV27 to TRBJ2-7, with TRBD1 matching 8 bases. Germline V gene sequence: CDR1 MNHEY, CDR2 SMNVEV (reference sequence). This CDR3 has 15 amino acids. The V gene end was trimmed by 2 bases and the J gene end by 4 bases; junction bases not matched to a gene: 7. DNA of the CDR3: TGTGCCAGCAGTTTAAAGCCAGGGGGCTTATACGAGCAGTACTTC. Encoded protein: CASSLKPGGLYEQYF.

The CDR3 loop is CASSSLMDQPQHF. In DNA form, the CDR3 reads TGTGCCAGCAGCTCACTGATGGATCAGCCCCAGCATTTT. The chain has TRBV11-2 and TRBJ1-5; unclear D gene. The V gene's germline CDR1 is SGHAT and CDR2 FQNNGV. The CDR3 sequence is 13 residues long. With 4 bases removed from V and 5 bases from J, the gap between germline ends came to 9 bases. Combining the CDR3 with reference TRBV11-2 and TRBJ1-5 gives the whole variable domain EAGVAQSPRYKIIEKRQSVAFWCNPISGHATLYWYQQILGQGPKLLIQFQNNGVVDDSQLPKDRFSAERLKGVDSTLKIQPAKLEDSAVYLCASSSLMDQPQHFGDGTRLSIL.

The rearrangement links TRBV2 to TRBJ2-7, with 8 positions matching TRBD1. This CDR3 is built from 12 residues. Trimming at V came to 4 bases and at J to 4 bases, leaving 0 bases not matched to a gene. Germline CDR1 is SNHLY and CDR2 is FYNNEI. CDR3 DNA: TGTGCCAGCAGTGGACAGGGGTACGAGCAGTACTTC. This gives the protein CASSGQGYEQYF.

The rearrangement uses TRBV12-3 or TRBV12-4 and TRBJ1-2; D is possibly TRBD1 (5 bases). V lost 3 bases to trimming and J lost 9 bases, with 14 bases between them. This CDR3 is 13 amino acids long. CDR3: CASSLGEGRSYTF. DNA for the CDR3: TGTGCCAGCAGTTTGGGGGAGGGTCGGAGCTACACCTTC.

The rearrangement links TRBV29-1 to TRBJ1-4, with no clear D. V was clipped by 7 bases and J by 0 bases, with 15 bases between them. The CDR3 is 15 amino acids. The V gene's germline CDR1 is SQVTM and CDR2 ANQGSEA. CDR3 DNA sequence: TGCAGCGCGATATTCCCGGGTGCAACTAATGAAAAACTGTTTTTT. Translated: CSAIFPGATNEKLFF.

The V call is TRBV5-1, the J call TRBJ2-3, with D possibly being TRBD1 (6 bases). There are 14 residues in the CDR3. Germline CDR1 and CDR2: SGHRS and YFSETQ. V was shortened by 3 bases and J by 0 bases, with 8 bases between the two germline ends. The CDR3 region has the DNA TGCGCCAGCAGCTCAGGGGTGAGCACAGATACGCAGTATTTT. This translates into CASSSGVSTDTQYF.

The CDR3 sequence is CASNARGNYGYTF. For the CDR3, the DNA is TGTGCCAGTAACGCTCGGGGTAATTATGGCTACACCTTC. V gene TRBV6-5 combines with J gene TRBJ1-2; D uncertain. The CDR3 totals 13 residues. The germline CDR1 and CDR2 sequences are MNHEY and SVGAGI. With 9 bases removed from V and 5 bases from J, the gap between germline ends came to 16 bases.

V and J are TRBV5-1 and TRBJ1-6; 9 bases match TRBD1. The ends lost 4 bases at V and 5 bases at J; junction bases unmatched: 4. This CDR3 region has 15 residues. The germline V gene encodes CDR1 SGHRS and CDR2 YFSETQ. The DNA for the CDR3 is TGCGCCAGCAGCCCGAGGGACAGGGATAATTCACCCCTCCACTTT. Protein: CASSPRDRDNSPLHF.